This T cell receptor beta chain was sequenced in a study of blood T cells in healthy people across ages. Deletions cut 3 bases from V and 8 bases from J, with 20 bases between. There are 16 residues in the CDR3. Looked up from germline, CDR1 is SNHLY and CDR2 is FYNNEI. Through a sample-barcoded 5' primer and a J-beta primer mix, a second PCR was run for about 6 to 11 cycles. Via MiXCR, TCRdb re-called the 5' RACE reads, giving one row per CDR3 protein. This sample has 750,000 to 950,000 distinct CDR3 sequences; 40% to 65% occur once, and the top ten carry roughly two fifths. This chain joins TRBV2 and TRBJ2-1, with D perhaps TRBD2 (6 bases). Sequenced: blood. This TCR came from an elderly man in good health. The CDR3 region is CASSDPRGLTRDEQFF. The CDR3 DNA follows: TGTGCCAGCAGTGACCCTCGGGGGTTGACTAGGGATGAGCAGTTCTTC.